This T cell receptor (beta chain) was profiled in a study of identifying expanded T cells in peripheral blood. Using immunoSEQ multiplex PCR, the repertoire was profiled, and TCRdb retains in-frame clones only, with some absent. This sample has roughly 100,000 clones; roughly 89% occur once, and the top ten carry roughly 15%. As regards this clone: Its antigen remains unidentified.

Findings and caveats of the study: Over two and four weeks, about 15 and 18 clones changed, versus 1.2 between replicates.

Sequencing input: blood. The receptor's source is a person between 18 and 69 years old in good health.

In nucleotides, the CDR3 is TGTGCCAGCAGCTTTGTCTCCCGACCCGGGGAGCTGTTTTTT. This codes for CASSFVSRPGELFF. The chain joins TRBV7-8 to TRBJ2-2; no definite D call. CDR3 length: 14 amino acids. Germline-derived CDR1 and CDR2 are SGHVS and FQNEAQ. V was clipped by 3 bases and J by 6 bases, with 11 bases between them.